The entry below gives a single TCR beta chain sequence along with its context. Its antigen is currently unknown. The CDR3 goes on 3 residues after the read ends, and that part is filled in from the germline J gene. Germline-derived CDR1 and CDR2 are SGHTA and FQGNSA. J lost 3 bases, V lost 5 bases, and 4 bases had no gene match. CDR3 length equals 13 residues. The source of the sample is a study of T cell clonality in common variable immunodeficiency. The study's findings and limits: What drives increased CVID clonality needs T cell subpopulation sequencing. Common variable immunodeficiency TCR beta sequences reportedly had fewer deletions and N-nucleotide insertions.

Produced via immunoSEQ multiplex PCR; TCRdb's table is partial and in-frame only. Its table lists 15,000 to 17,000 clones. Sequencing used peripheral blood mononuclear cells. This clonotype originated in a human donor with common variable immunodeficiency. V gene TRBV7-2 combines with J gene TRBJ2-7, with 7 bases that match TRBD2. CDR3 bases read: TGTGCCAGCAGCGTCACTAGCGTCTACGAG. Amino acid sequence: CASSVTSVYE. The entire CDR3 sequence reads CASSVTSVYEQYF. The whole variable domain, filled in from reference TRBV7-2 and TRBJ2-7, reads GAGVSQSPSNKVTEKGKDVELRCDPISGHTALYWYRQSLGQGLEFLIYFQGNSAPDKSGLPSDRFSAERTGGSVSTLTIQRTQQEDSAVYLCASSVTSVYEQYFGPGTRLTVT.